This is a list of T cell receptor beta chains from one sample in a study of CD8 T cells in ankylosing spondylitis. TCRdb passed the 5' RACE reads through MiXCR, listing each CDR3 protein once. The sample shows approximately 540,000 distinct CDR3 sequences, roughly 13% of them seen only once. The sequencing sample was made of blood, either unsorted or a sorted T cell fraction (not recorded which). The receptors were gathered from a male donor with ankylosing spondylitis. The CDR3 runs from the conserved cysteine through the conserved F or W. Fields, in order: V gene, J gene, D gene, clone size, CDR3 protein, CDR3 DNA. The D gene is left open where the match is weak. The listing skips clone size in some rows; elsewhere it reads once, few, many or a size class.

>TRBV12-3/TRBV12-4|TRBJ2-5|TRBD2|few
CASSTLTSGSRETQYF
TGTGCCAGCAGTACTCTGACTAGCGGGAGCCGAGAGACCCAGTACTTC
>TRBV29-1|TRBJ2-2|-|-
CSVVMGPVNTGELFF
TGCAGCGTTGTGATGGGACCGGTGAACACCGGGGAGCTGTTTTTT
>TRBV12-3/TRBV12-4|TRBJ2-1|-|-
CASSILVYNEQFF
TGTGCCAGCAGCATCCTTGTGTACAATGAGCAGTTCTTC
>TRBV15|TRBJ2-5|TRBD2|many
CATSRSTSGETQYF
TGTGCCACCAGCAGATCGACTAGCGGAGAGACCCAGTACTTC
>TRBV5-1|TRBJ2-3|-|few
CASSLEGGATDTQYF
TGCGCCAGCAGCTTGGAGGGGGGAGCCACAGATACGCAGTATTTT
>TRBV12-3/TRBV12-4|TRBJ1-1|-|few
CASILGSMNTEAFF
TGTGCCAGCATCCTGGGGAGCATGAACACTGAAGCTTTCTTT
>TRBV25-1|TRBJ2-3|-|many
CASSGSTDTQYF
TGTGCCAGCTCTGGGAGCACAGATACGCAGTATTTT
>TRBV11-2|TRBJ2-5|TRBD2|few
CASSLDLAGVQETQYF
TGTGCCAGCAGCTTAGATCTAGCGGGAGTGCAGGAGACCCAGTACTTC
>TRBV6-1|TRBJ2-3|-|few
CASSEDRRDTQYF
TGTGCCAGCAGTGAAGACCGGAGAGATACGCAGTATTTT
>TRBV20-1|TRBJ2-2|TRBD1|many
CSARPTGVKGELFF
TGCAGTGCCCGACCTACAGGGGTGAAAGGGGAGCTGTTTTTT
>TRBV7-2|TRBJ2-7|-|-
CASSFVADEQYF
TGTGCCAGCAGCTTTGTCGCAGACGAGCAGTACTTC
>TRBV24-1|TRBJ1-5|TRBD1|-
CATSDPGQGESMSPQHF
TGTGCCACCAGTGACCCCGGACAGGGGGAGTCCATGTCGCCCCAGCATTTT
>TRBV5-1|TRBJ2-2|TRBD2|-
CASRGRESLTGELFF
TGCGCCAGCAGGGGGCGGGAGTCCTTAACCGGGGAGCTGTTTTTT
>TRBV10-1|TRBJ1-6|-|few
CASSERAGDSPLHF
TGCGCCAGCAGTGAGCGGGCTGGGGATTCACCCCTCCACTTT
>TRBV7-2|TRBJ1-6|-|few
CASSLAGGVVGSPLHF
TGTGCCAGCAGCTTAGCGGGGGGGGTAGTAGGATCACCCCTCCACTTT
>TRBV5-1|TRBJ2-7|-|few
CASRLSPGKGYEQYF
TGCGCCAGCAGATTGTCGCCAGGGAAGGGCTACGAGCAGTACTTC
>TRBV20-1|TRBJ1-6|TRBD1|-
CSARSGGGNSPLHF
TGCAGTGCTAGATCAGGGGGCGGTAATTCACCCCTCCACTTT
>TRBV12-3/TRBV12-4|TRBJ2-3|-|few
CASSLLRTDTQYF
TGTGCCAGCAGTTTACTTCGCACAGATACGCAGTATTTT
>TRBV14|TRBJ1-1|-|-
CASSQVTGLNTEAFF
TGTGCCAGCAGCCAAGTCACAGGGCTGAACACTGAAGCTTTCTTT
>TRBV7-9|TRBJ2-5|-|-
CASSPPAETQYF
TGTGCCAGCAGCCCCCCGGCGGAGACCCAGTACTTC
>TRBV5-6|TRBJ1-2|-|-
CASSSRERSGFGYTF
TGTGCCAGCAGCTCACGGGAACGCTCTGGGTTTGGCTACACCTTC
>TRBV7-9|TRBJ2-7|-|-
CASSQDYYEQYF
TGTGCCAGCAGCCAGGACTACTACGAGCAGTACTTC
>TRBV18|TRBJ2-2|TRBD2|many
CASSPGLAANTGELFF
TGTGCCAGCAGCCCCGGACTAGCGGCGAACACCGGGGAGCTGTTTTTT
>TRBV2|TRBJ1-2|TRBD1|many
CASSGTGGSYGYTF
TGTGCCAGCAGTGGGACAGGGGGCTCCTATGGCTACACCTTC
>TRBV4-2|TRBJ2-1|TRBD2|many
CASSQLAGGLDEQFF
TGTGCCAGCAGCCAATTAGCGGGAGGGCTAGATGAGCAGTTCTTC
>TRBV2|TRBJ2-1|-|-
CASTPANEQFF
TGTGCCAGCACACCGGCCAATGAGCAGTTCTTC
>TRBV20-1|TRBJ1-5|-|few
CSARLLQGQQPQHF
TGCAGTGCTAGACTCCTTCAAGGCCAGCAGCCCCAGCATTTT
>TRBV20-1|TRBJ2-1|TRBD2|few
CSARNPGGSRNEQFF
TGCAGTGCTAGAAACCCGGGCGGGAGCCGCAATGAGCAGTTCTTC
>TRBV5-6|TRBJ1-3|TRBD1|few
CASRDRPGNTIYF
TGTGCCAGCAGGGACAGGCCCGGAAACACCATATATTTT
>TRBV24-1|TRBJ1-2|-|few
CATSDSNYGYTF
TGTGCCACCAGTGATTCGAACTATGGCTACACCTTC
>TRBV3-1|TRBJ2-2|-|-
CASSQDWRSAGELFF
TGTGCCAGCAGCCAAGATTGGCGATCCGCCGGGGAGCTGTTTTTT
>TRBV6-5|TRBJ2-3|-|many
CASSSPGLGDTQYF
TGTGCCAGCAGTTCGCCGGGCCTAGGGGATACGCAGTATTTT
>TRBV18|TRBJ2-5|-|many
CASSPLGETQYF
TGTGCCAGCAGCCCCCTGGGAGAGACCCAGTACTTC
>TRBV5-1|TRBJ2-1|-|-
CASSLAYDTSNEQFF
TGCGCCAGCAGCTTGGCCTACGACACGAGTAATGAGCAGTTCTTC
>TRBV6-1|TRBJ2-2|-|few
CASRRENTGELFF
TGTGCCAGCAGGCGGGAGAACACCGGGGAGCTGTTTTTT
>TRBV10-3|TRBJ2-2|TRBD2|few
CAISESSGRGSTGELFF
TGTGCCATCAGTGAGTCGAGCGGGAGAGGAAGCACCGGGGAGCTGTTTTTT
>TRBV28|TRBJ2-5|TRBD2|few
CASRPTLAEQETQYF
TGTGCCAGCAGGCCGACCCTAGCGGAACAAGAGACCCAGTACTTC
>TRBV10-3|TRBJ2-3|TRBD2|-
CAISTGLASTQYF
TGTGCCATCAGCACGGGACTAGCGTCGACGCAGTATTTT
>TRBV7-9|TRBJ2-3|TRBD2|-
CASSLGAGGELADTQYF
TGTGCCAGCAGCTTAGGGGCGGGAGGAGAACTCGCAGATACGCAGTATTTT
>TRBV5-5|TRBJ2-1|TRBD2|-
CASSFGLAFLNEQFF
TGTGCCAGCAGCTTCGGACTAGCATTCCTGAATGAGCAGTTCTTC
>TRBV20-1|TRBJ1-2|-|-
CSATPGTSNYGYTF
TGCAGTGCCACACCCGGGACCTCTAACTATGGCTACACCTTC
>TRBV7-6|TRBJ1-4|TRBD1|-
CASSLRTGGTNEKLFF
TGTGCCAGCAGCTTGCGGACAGGCGGAACTAATGAAAAACTGTTTTTT
>TRBV20-1|TRBJ2-7|-|-
CSARDLVVLYEQYF
TGCAGTGCTAGAGATTTAGTAGTTCTTTACGAGCAGTACTTC
>TRBV5-1|TRBJ2-5|-|many
CASSSPGGETQYF
TGCGCCAGCAGCTCTCCCGGGGGAGAGACCCAGTACTTC
>TRBV11-2|TRBJ2-1|-|-
CASSSLFSSYNEQFF
TGTGCCAGCAGCTCATTATTTAGCTCCTACAATGAGCAGTTCTTC
>TRBV5-5|TRBJ2-2|TRBD2|few
CASSLLAGVDPGELFF
TGTGCCAGCAGCTTACTAGCGGGAGTGGATCCCGGGGAGCTGTTTTTT
>TRBV12-3/TRBV12-4|TRBJ2-7|TRBD1|-
CASCPGQGNYEQYF
TGTGCCAGCTGTCCGGGACAGGGTAACTACGAGCAGTACTTC
>TRBV11-2|TRBJ2-7|-|few
CASSAGSYEQYF
TGTGCCAGCAGCGCGGGATCCTACGAGCAGTACTTC
>TRBV3-1|TRBJ2-7|-|few
CASSQAGRGGPYEQYF
TGTGCCAGCAGCCAAGCCGGCAGGGGCGGTCCCTACGAGCAGTACTTC
>TRBV7-9|TRBJ2-2|-|few
CASSLWSPGKTGELFF
TGTGCCAGCAGCTTATGGTCCCCAGGGAAGACCGGGGAGCTGTTTTTT
>TRBV12-3/TRBV12-4|TRBJ2-3|-|-
CASSSGVGGPDTQYF
TGTGCCAGCAGTTCAGGAGTAGGGGGGCCAGATACGCAGTATTTT
>TRBV30|TRBJ2-3|TRBD2|-
CAWRGLAVTDTQYF
TGTGCCTGGAGGGGACTAGCGGTAACAGATACGCAGTATTTT